This entry concerns a single TCR beta chain. Germline trimming cut 4 bases from V and 2 bases from J; bases unmatched to any gene: 4. The CDR3 consists of 17 residues. Germline lookup yields CDR1 ENHRY and CDR2 SYGVKD. This entry belongs to a study of cytomegalovirus exposure and HLA in healthy donors. Primers for the PCR totalled 60 Vbeta and 13 Jbeta. TCRdb's table, derived via immunoSEQ multiplex PCR, lists solely in-frame clones and lacks some. The sample consists of about 120,000 clones, 6.5% to 9.5% of them appearing once. This sequence originates from a woman in her 40s in good health and CMV-seropositive. J is TRBJ2-1 and V is TRBV10-3, with TRBD2 matching 14 bases. What was sequenced was PBMCs. The CDR3 reads CAISGGTSGGTYNEQFF. The CDR3 DNA sequence: TGTGCCATCAGTGGTGGGACTAGCGGGGGAACCTACAATGAGCAGTTCTTC.